Sequencing of this TCR delta chain was carried out in a study of gamma-delta T cells after stem cell transplantation. This CDR3 is built from 17 residues. CDR1 and CDR2 (germline): GEAIGNYY, EKD. TCRdb used CATT to re-call clones from the RT-PCR reads. The top ten hold roughly 22% of the sample, which has 1,300 or so delta-chain clones, approximately 1.9% seen once. Worth noting for this clone: With only one base between it and a far larger clone, this is likely a read error. The same CDR3 is also encoded by other DNA sequences in this sample.

The sample was gamma-delta T cells. The V and J genes are TRDV2 and TRDJ1; 12 bases are shared with TRDD3. The sequence was obtained from a human donor. It is not recorded whose cells these are; they may come from a transplant donor. The CDR3 nucleotides read TGCGCCTGTGACACCCTGGGGGATACGCAGTCTTCCGATAAACTCATCTTT. Translation: CACDTLGDTQSSDKLIF.